These 23 T cell receptor beta chains originate from one sample sequenced in a study of neurological immune-mediated disorders. Time point given: longitudinal time-point 3. TCRdb re-called the 5' RACE reads with MiXCR, one entry per CDR3 protein. The data show about 53,000 distinct CDR3 sequences, 7% to 10% seen once. Material for sequencing was PBMCs. These receptors were taken from a woman aged 40 to 50 in good health.

In this sample, this clonotype turned up many times. V gene TRBV4-3 combines with J gene TRBJ2-1, with a possible D match to TRBD1 (5 bases). Germline V lookup: CDR1 LGHNA, CDR2 YSLEER. The CDR3 is 12 amino acids. Trimming removed 5 bases at V and 10 bases at J, with 12 bases between. The CDR3 reads CASSKTGIEQFF. The CDR3 DNA sequence: TGCGCCAGCAGCAAAACAGGTATAGAGCAGTTCTTC.

This clonotype is a singleton in its sample. This may arise from a read error, as a much more abundant clone is one base away. This sequence joins TRBV3-1 and TRBJ2-7; possible D gene TRBD1, 5 bases. Trimming left V 0 bases short and J 2 bases short, with 14 bases between. The CDR3 is made up of 16 amino acids. CDR1 is LGHDT and CDR2 is YNNKEL in the germline V gene (reference sequence). CDR3 in amino acids: CASSQESGTRAYEQYF. CDR3 DNA: TGTGCCAGCAGCCAAGAATCAGGTACCAGGGCCTACGAGCAGTACTTC.

This clonotype was counted a few times. The CDR3 nucleotides are TGTGCCAGCAGCTCCCTAGCGGGGGGCCTTACCGGGGAGCTGTTTTTT. This translates into CASSSLAGGLTGELFF. V gene TRBV7-3 combines with J gene TRBJ2-2; 11 nucleotides line up with TRBD2. Germline V gives CDR1 SGHTA, CDR2 FQGTGA. J lost 5 bases, V lost 4 bases, and 6 bases had no gene match. The CDR3 sequence is 16 residues long.

This clonotype showed up many times. The V and J genes are TRBV10-3 and TRBJ2-7, with 10 bases identical to TRBD1. The trim removed 6 bases at V and 4 bases at J, leaving 3 bases unmatched. CDR3 length: 13 residues. Germline assignment: CDR1 ENHRY and CDR2 SYGVKD. The CDR3 sequence: CAIRRQGAYEQYF. As DNA, the CDR3 is TGTGCCATCAGGAGACAGGGGGCTTACGAGCAGTACTTC.

The rearrangement joins TRBV25-1 to TRBJ2-5, with D perhaps matching TRBD2 (5 bases). Deletions cut 3 bases from V and 6 bases from J, with 23 bases between. The CDR3 is 17 residues long. In germline, CDR1 is MGHDK, CDR2 SYGVNS. The chain's CDR3 is CASSEGIPRGYAKTQYF. As DNA, the CDR3 is TGTGCCAGCAGTGAGGGGATTCCTAGAGGGTATGCGAAGACCCAGTACTTC.

This clonotype has at least ten counts. This rearrangement joins TRBV11-1 to TRBJ2-7; 8 bases fit TRBD2. Per the germline V gene, CDR1 is SGHAT and CDR2 is FQDESV (reference sequence). The CDR3 totals 15 residues. V dropped 1 base and J dropped 2; count of bases not matched to a gene: 4. CDR3: CASSLGGSGTYEQYF. Here the CDR3 DNA reads TGTGCCAGCAGCTTAGGGGGTAGCGGGACCTACGAGCAGTACTTC.

This clonotype was seen ten or more times. The chain uses TRBV7-2 and TRBJ2-2; D is ambiguous. Trimming stripped 4 bases from V and 7 bases from J, with 13 bases between. Per germline, CDR1 SGHTA and CDR2 FQGNSA. CDR3 length: 14 residues. The DNA of the CDR3 is TGTGCCAGCAGCTCACCCGGTGGGCACGGGGAGCTGTTTTTT. Translated, it gives CASSSPGGHGELFF.

This clonotype appeared many times. The V call is TRBV5-1, the J call TRBJ1-2; D possibly corresponds to TRBD1 (5 bases). Trimming removed 4 bases at V and 4 bases at J, with 8 bases between. Germline V CDR1 and CDR2: SGHRS, YFSETQ. CDR3 size: 12 residues. The CDR3 protein is CASSGDAYGYTF. The DNA for the CDR3 is TGCGCCAGCAGCGGGGACGCCTATGGCTACACCTTC.

In its sample, this clonotype was seen many times. The chain combines TRBV6-1 with TRBJ2-4; no reliable D call. CDR1 and CDR2 from the germline V gene are MNHNS and SASEGT. V shed 2 bases and J shed 0 bases, with 8 bases lying between them. This CDR3 has 15 residues. The CDR3 bases are TGTGCCAGCAGTGAAACAGTGCTAGCCAAAAACATTCAGTACTTC. This gives the protein CASSETVLAKNIQYF.

This clonotype was counted at least ten times. The CDR3, as DNA: TGCAGCGTTGGGGGGACCATTTATGAGCAGTTCTTC. It encodes CSVGGTIYEQFF. The genes are TRBV29-1 and TRBJ2-1; D may correspond to TRBD1 or TRBD2 (5 bases each). Trimming took 4 bases from V and 8 from J, leaving 12 bases between them. Looked up from germline, CDR1 is SQVTM and CDR2 is ANQGSEA. The CDR3 extends over 12 amino acids.

This clonotype came up many times. The chain has TRBV6-5 and TRBJ2-1; D perhaps matches TRBD2 (7 bases). This CDR3 region has 16 residues. Germline V gene lookup returns CDR1 MNHEY and CDR2 SVGAGI. Trimming took 0 bases from V and 6 from J, leaving 15 bases between them. The DNA for the CDR3 is TGTGCCAGCAGTTACTCGATAGGGGGGGGCAGCAATGAGCAGTTCTTC. Its translation: CASSYSIGGGSNEQFF.

Ten or more counts support this clonotype. The DNA for the CDR3 is TGTGCCAGCAGCTCCCTCATCGGGTCTGGCACTGAAGCTTTCTTT. This encodes CASSSLIGSGTEAFF. This chain uses TRBV7-2 with TRBJ1-1; D gene ambiguous. In germline, CDR1 is SGHTA, CDR2 FQGNSA. The CDR3 covers 15 residues. V shed 4 bases and J shed 4 bases, with 16 bases lying between them.

This clonotype has just a few counts. The chain couples TRBV5-1 to TRBJ2-5; D may be TRBD2 (5 bases). V was clipped by 0 bases and J by 5 bases, with 8 bases between them. Looked up from germline, CDR1 is SGHRS and CDR2 is YFSETQ. CDR3 length: 13 residues. The CDR3 loop is CASSLGSGETQYF. The DNA of the CDR3 is TGCGCCAGCAGCTTGGGATCGGGGGAGACCCAGTACTTC.

This clonotype was observed many times. The V and J genes are TRBV20-1 and TRBJ2-3; D may be TRBD1 or TRBD2 (5 bases each). The V and J ends lost 0 bases and 3 bases respectively, with 16 bases between them. The germline CDR1 and CDR2 sequences are DFQATT and SNEGSKA (reference sequence). The CDR3 sequence is 16 residues long. The chain's CDR3 is CSARDSARDPTDTQYF. The DNA for the CDR3 is TGCAGTGCTAGAGATTCGGCCCGGGACCCAACAGATACGCAGTATTTT.

This clonotype was counted many times. CDR3 amino acids: CASSVEDRNTEAFF. The CDR3 bases are TGTGCCAGCAGCGTGGAGGACAGGAACACTGAAGCTTTCTTT. This chain links TRBV9 with TRBJ1-1; D possibly corresponds to TRBD1 (6 bases). The CDR3 contains 14 residues. Per the germline V gene, CDR1 is SGDLS and CDR2 is YYNGEE. V was cut by 2 bases and J by 1 base, with 9 bases left in between. The full variable domain, completed using reference TRBV9 and TRBJ1-1, is DSGVTQTPKHLITATGQRVTLRCSPRSGDLSVYWYQQSLDQGLQFLIQYYNGEERAKGNILERFSAQQFPDLHSELNLSSLELGDSALYFCASSVEDRNTEAFFGQGTRLTVV.

In this sample, this clonotype turned up many times. The V gene is TRBV27, the J gene TRBJ2-3; 11 bases line up with TRBD2. Germline V CDR1 and CDR2: MNHEY, SMNVEV (reference sequence). V dropped 2 bases and J dropped 4; count of bases not matched to a gene: 11. The CDR3 runs 18 residues. CDR3 in amino acids: CASSLVLAGGRPSDTQYF. The CDR3, as DNA: TGTGCCAGCAGTTTAGTGCTAGCGGGGGGCCGTCCGTCAGATACGCAGTATTTT.

This clonotype has at least ten counts. V gene TRBV6-5 combines with J gene TRBJ2-7; 8 positions match TRBD1. V dropped 2 bases and J dropped 3; count of bases not matched to a gene: 3. The CDR3 extends over 14 amino acids. The V gene's germline CDR1 is MNHEY and CDR2 SVGAGI. For the CDR3, the DNA is TGTGCCAGCAGTTACGGACAGGGTATCTACGAGCAGTACTTC. Its translation is CASSYGQGIYEQYF.

The table lists this clonotype with many counts. V gene TRBV5-1 combines with J gene TRBJ2-3; TRBD1 matches at 7 bases. V trimming: 4 bases; J trimming: 0 bases; junction bases outside the gene matches: 8. This CDR3 region has 16 residues. CDR1 is SGHRS and CDR2 is YFSETQ in the germline V gene. CDR3 residues: CASSTEQGTSTDTQYF. Written as DNA, the CDR3 is TGCGCCAGCAGCACTGAACAGGGGACGAGCACAGATACGCAGTATTTT.

This clonotype was counted at least ten times. The chain uses TRBV7-2 and TRBJ2-3; 9 bases map to TRBD1. Per the germline V gene, CDR1 is SGHTA and CDR2 is FQGNSA. Trimming cost V 6 bases and J 7 bases; bases outside gene matches: 8. The CDR3 runs to 14 residues. CDR3 residues: CASRWDREVNTQYF. CDR3 nucleotides: TGTGCCAGCAGGTGGGACAGGGAAGTAAATACGCAGTATTTT. Filled out from reference TRBV7-2 and TRBJ2-3, the complete variable domain reads GAGVSQSPSNKVTEKGKDVELRCDPISGHTALYWYRQSLGQGLEFLIYFQGNSAPDKSGLPSDRFSAERTGGSVSTLTIQRTQQEDSAVYLCASRWDREVNTQYFGPGTRLTVL.

This clonotype has only a few counts. V is TRBV7-2 and J is TRBJ2-1; 10 bases align to TRBD2. The CDR3 loop spans 15 amino acids. The V segment lost 7 bases and the J segment 4 bases; nucleotides outside the gene matches: 7. Germline V gene sequence: CDR1 SGHTA, CDR2 FQGNSA. The CDR3 nucleotides are TGTGCCAGCATCCAGCTAGCGGGGGTTTACAATGAGCAGTTCTTC. Its translation: CASIQLAGVYNEQFF.

The chain couples TRBV21-1 to TRBJ2-7; the table calls TRBD1, which could not be checked here. TRBV21-1 is labeled a pseudogene. This CDR3 region has 19 residues. CDR3 in amino acids: CASTYQHPSTGQFSYEQYF. In DNA form, the CDR3 reads TGTGCCAGCACCTACCAGCACCCCTCGACCGGACAGTTCTCCTACGAGCAGTACTTC.

This clonotype showed up many times. CDR3 coding DNA: TGTGCCAGCAGCTTAGGTGCAGTCCCCCTCTCTGGAAACACCATATATTTT. Translated: CASSLGAVPLSGNTIYF. The chain uses TRBV7-2 and TRBJ1-3; D not certain. The V and J ends lost 1 base and 0 bases respectively, with 13 bases between them. CDR3 length: 17 residues. Germline values: CDR1 SGHTA, CDR2 FQGNSA.

In this sample, this clonotype turned up many times. This rearrangement joins TRBV4-3 to TRBJ1-2; the D is unclear. V lost 0 bases, J lost 5 bases, and 7 bases lay in between. The CDR3 loop spans 13 amino acids. CDR1 and CDR2 (germline): LGHNA, YSLEER. In nucleotides, the CDR3 is TGCGCCAGCAGCCAAGATCCCGGGTATGGCTACACCTTC. This codes for CASSQDPGYGYTF.